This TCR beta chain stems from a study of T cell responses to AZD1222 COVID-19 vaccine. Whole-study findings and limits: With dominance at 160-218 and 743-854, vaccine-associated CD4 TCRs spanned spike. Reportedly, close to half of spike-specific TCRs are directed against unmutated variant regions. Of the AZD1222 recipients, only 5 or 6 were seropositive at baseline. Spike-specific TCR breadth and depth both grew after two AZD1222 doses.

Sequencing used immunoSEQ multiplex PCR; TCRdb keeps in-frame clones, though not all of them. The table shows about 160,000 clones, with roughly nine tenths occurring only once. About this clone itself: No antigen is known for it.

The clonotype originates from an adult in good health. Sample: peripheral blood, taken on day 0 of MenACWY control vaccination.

The DNA of the CDR3 is TGTGCCAGCTCAATAGGGACGCACTCCTACGAGCAGTACTTC. It encodes CASSIGTHSYEQYF. The rearrangement uses TRBV18 and TRBJ2-7; either TRBD1 or TRBD2 may supply D (5 bases each). CDR3 length equals 14 residues. V was clipped by 5 bases and J by 0 bases, with 11 bases between them. Germline V gene sequence: CDR1 KGHSH, CDR2 LQKENI.